This note documents a single T cell receptor beta chain sequence. No cognate antigen has been identified for it. The record has no base qualities; no much larger clone is one base away. Systemically healthy Caucasian individuals from Russia, some 40 in total and aged about 6 to 90 years, were included as donors. Each donor gave approximately 9.3 milliliters of peripheral blood, collected into EDTA-treated Vacutainer tubes. Ficoll-Paque density-gradient centrifugation was used to isolate PBMCs, with at least 6 million per sample. Total RNA, at least 6 micrograms per sample, was extracted from PBMCs with Trizol reagent. The percentages of naive CD45RAhigh/CD27high T cells were determined by flow cytometry on a PBMC aliquot from every donor. This sample is drawn from a study of blood T cells in healthy people across ages (dated by TCRdb to about 2015). A note on the overall study: In model experiments, roughly one uniquely barcoded TCR beta cDNA molecule per two T cells was captured by template switching. Age-related changes in TCR beta repertoire diversity were measured in the study by deep sequencing normalized with unique cDNA molecular identifiers. Four age groups were formed from the donors: young (average approximately 15 years), middle-aged (around 37), aged (roughly 56) and long-lived (around 82). To avoid experimental bias, donors of different ages were randomly spread across the sequencing lanes. Using the same blood draw, the study looked at two additional independent replicas of 1 million unique cDNA reads for two donors, one aged 18 to 30 and the other aged 80 or older.

Libraries came from 5' RACE. TCRdb names Illumina HiSeq 2500 as the instrument used. The second PCR ran for about 7 to 11 cycles and used a J-beta primer mix along with a sample-barcoded 5' primer. A template-switch 5' adaptor carrying 12 random nucleotides introduced a unique molecular identifier onto each TCR beta cDNA molecule. Each sample yielded at least 3 million CDR3-containing paired-end reads. First-strand cDNA was synthesized from all RNA with the Mint cDNA synthesis kit, primed by a TRBC-specific oligonucleotide. After uracil-DNA glycosylase treatment, a first 18-cycle PCR used universal primers M1SS and BC2_uni_R on all cDNA. The paper's processing steps were these. For normalization, 1 million high-quality reads, each with a distinct molecular identifier, were randomly selected from each sample. Instead of being binned into consensus sequences, reads with shared molecular identifiers were discarded. MiTCR, with a Q25 quality threshold and the strictest error-elimination algorithm, was used for CDR3 identification, clonotype clustering and error correction. A nonparametric unseen species model with Euler transformation was used to estimate lower-bound total TCR beta diversity. The public sequencing data were trimmed at Q25 with fastp and processed into clonotypes with MiXCR by TCRdb, which kept only in-frame beta chains. Rows are combined by CDR3 protein, so each entry shows the most common genes and DNA. TCRdb assigned the V and J calls; the authors' analysis was not used. The table for this sample lists about 400,000 distinct CDR3 sequences; roughly half of them were counted only once. The ten largest clones add up to around 50% of the sample.

Reading from cysteine to phenylalanine, the CDR3 counts 15 amino acids. The read is trimmed to its CDR3 DNA, 45 bases read in frame from base 1. The germline V gene encodes CDR1 MDHEN and CDR2 SYDVKM. Compared with germline, V lacks 8 bases and J lacks 2 bases; bases without a gene match: 11. The investigation overall reported the following: Total diversity estimates from one million sequenced T cells were considered lower bounds and underestimates. Observed TCR beta diversity correlated strongly with the percentage of naive T cells measured by flow cytometry. Compared with the aged group, the long-lived group had more naive CD4+ T cells, fewer expanded clones and increased TCR diversity, suggesting age selection. Because donor CMV infection status was unknown, age-related changes in expanded clonotypes were potentially confounded. Observed TCR beta diversity per million T cells fell roughly linearly with age, and a significant reduction was already apparent by age approximately 41. Bulk unsorted PBMC profiling prevented conclusive comparison of naive and antigen-experienced compartments.

The chain employs TRBV28 and TRBJ2-7, with 8 bases in between that match TRBD2. The sample consisted of blood. The source is a man aged 60 to 69 in good health. The DNA sequence is as follows: TGTGCCAGCCAACCTCCGGGGGGGTCGGCCTACGAGCAGTACTTC. Translated, this gives CASQPPGGSAYEQYF.